These 31 T cell receptor beta chains originate from one sample sequenced in a study of control samples from healthy donors and cancer patients. Profiling relied on immunoSEQ multiplex PCR, and the TCRdb table lists in-frame clones only, not all of them. The sample carries 84,000 or so clones, approximately 82% recorded once. The sequencing input was PBMCs. The receptors shown here come from a man aged 55 to 70 with head and neck cancer.

The chain employs TRBV27 and TRBJ1-1; tentative D call: TRBD1 (6 bases). This CDR3 contains 13 residues. With 6 bases removed from V and 3 bases from J, the gap between germline ends came to 11 bases. CDR1 and CDR2 (germline): MNHEY, SMNVEV (reference sequence). The CDR3 protein is CASSHRVDTEAFF. The DNA for the CDR3 is TGTGCCAGCAGCCACAGGGTGGACACTGAAGCTTTCTTT.

The CDR3 sequence: CATRRGVGNTGELFF. CDR3 nucleotide sequence: TGTGCCACCAGGAGGGGGGTTGGGAACACCGGGGAGCTGTTTTTT. This chain uses TRBV15 with TRBJ2-2; D may match TRBD1 or TRBD2 (6 bases each). The CDR3 consists of 15 residues. V lost 6 bases, J lost 1 base, and 12 bases lay in between. The germline gives CDR1 LNHNV, CDR2 YYDKDF (reference sequence).

This chain connects TRBV12-5 to TRBJ1-6, with D maybe TRBD1 (6 bases). Looked up from germline, CDR1 is LGHNT and CDR2 is FRNRAP. There are 14 residues in the CDR3. The germline V and J ends were trimmed by 6 bases and 4 bases, with 10 bases remaining between them. CDR3: CASGEDSYNSPLHF. CDR3 nucleotides: TGTGCTAGTGGAGAGGACAGTTATAATTCACCCCTCCACTTT. The full variable domain, in which reference TRBV12-5 and TRBJ1-6 provide the parts outside the CDR3, is DARVTQTPRHKVTEMGQEVTMRCQPILGHNTVFWYRQTMMQGLELLAYFRNRAPLDDSGMPKDRFSAEMPDATLATLKIQPSEPRDSAVYFCASGEDSYNSPLHFGNGTRLTVT.

This chain links TRBV19 with TRBJ1-2, with 9 bases identical to TRBD1. Per germline, CDR1 LNHDA and CDR2 SQIVND (reference sequence). The length of the CDR3 is 14 residues. The V and J ends lost 5 bases and 3 bases, in that order; junction bases with no gene match: 4. CDR3 loop: CASSFRTGDYGYTF. CDR3 DNA sequence: TGTGCCAGTAGTTTCCGGACAGGGGACTATGGCTACACCTTC.

This chain links TRBV20-1 with TRBJ2-1, with D hard to call. The CDR3 covers 14 residues. In germline, CDR1 is DFQATT, CDR2 SNEGSKA (reference sequence). The V and J ends lost 3 bases and 4 bases respectively, with 13 bases between them. CDR3 region: CSASITASYNEQFF. For the CDR3, the DNA is TGCAGTGCTAGTATAACAGCCAGTTACAATGAGCAGTTCTTC.

CDR3 amino acids: CASSLEQGANSPLHF. In nucleotides, the CDR3 is TGCGCCAGCAGCTTGGAACAGGGGGCGAATTCACCCCTCCACTTT. The chain combines TRBV5-1 with TRBJ1-6, with 9 bases aligning to TRBD1. After removal of 0 bases from V and 7 bases from J, the junction contained 2 bases not matched to a gene. The CDR3 is 15 amino acids. Looked up from germline, CDR1 is SGHRS and CDR2 is YFSETQ. The variable domain in full, completed from reference TRBV5-1 and TRBJ1-6, reads KAGVTQTPRYLIKTRGQQVTLSCSPISGHRSVSWYQQTPGQGLQFLFEYFSETQRNKGNFPGRFSGRQFSNSRSEMNVSTLELGDSALYLCASSLEQGANSPLHFGNGTRLTVT.

The count of this clone is one. The J gene is TRBJ2-1, the V gene TRBV5-6, with D perhaps TRBD1 (6 bases). V gave up 4 bases and J gave up 1 base, with 18 bases separating them. The CDR3 runs to 17 residues. Germline-derived CDR1 and CDR2 are SGHDT and YYEEEE. The CDR3 region is CASSELGRGGSYNEQFF. Here the CDR3 DNA reads TGTGCCAGCAGCGAGCTGGGCAGGGGTGGATCCTACAATGAGCAGTTCTTC. Looking up the rest from reference TRBV5-6 and TRBJ2-1 gives the full variable domain: DAGVTQSPTHLIKTRGQQVTLRCSPKSGHDTVSWYQQALGQGPQFIFQYYEEEERQRGNFPDRFSGHQFPNYSSELNVNALLLGDSALYLCASSELGRGGSYNEQFFGPGTRLTVL.

This clone was observed a handful of times. CDR3 protein: CASSQGRLANEQFF. In nucleotides, the CDR3 is TGTGCCAGCAGCCAAGGGCGGCTAGCCAATGAGCAGTTCTTC. V is TRBV3-1 (or the pseudogene TRBV3-2) and J is TRBJ2-1; D might be TRBD2 (5 bases). Germline V CDR1 and CDR2: LGHDT, YNNKEL (reference sequence). The ends were cut back, 1 base at V and 6 bases at J, with 10 bases in the middle. The CDR3 totals 14 residues.

Here the CDR3 reads CASSYSAVYNEQFF. CDR3 DNA: TGTGCCAGCAGTTACTCTGCCGTCTACAATGAGCAGTTCTTC. The V and J genes are TRBV6-6 and TRBJ2-1; D not certain. This CDR3 comprises 14 residues. Trimming stripped 0 bases from V and 3 bases from J, with 6 bases between. In germline, CDR1 is MNHNY, CDR2 SVGAGI (reference sequence).

J is TRBJ1-1 and V is TRBV11-3, with unresolved D. Trimming left V 5 bases short and J 4 bases short, with 11 bases between. The CDR3 is 13 residues long. Germline CDR1 reads SGHNT; CDR2 reads YENEEA. CDR3 bases: TGTGCCAGCAGCCCGCAGACATCCACTGAAGCTTTCTTT. This encodes CASSPQTSTEAFF.

This chain connects TRBV6-1 to TRBJ1-6; TRBD1 agrees at 9 bases. CDR1 is MNHNS, CDR2 SASEGT, per germline. This CDR3 region has 17 residues. V lost 2 bases, J lost 9 bases, and 11 bases stayed unmatched. The CDR3 here is CASSEIHGTGGLSPLHF. The CDR3 nucleotides are TGTGCCAGCAGTGAAATCCACGGCACAGGGGGCCTTTCACCCCTCCACTTT.

Remarks on this clone: A junction boundary mismatches the germline segment, possibly from a read error. The chain joins TRBV4-1 to TRBJ2-7; 9 nucleotides agree with TRBD2. Germline CDR1 and CDR2: MGHRA and YSYEKL. The CDR3 contains 15 residues. The CDR3 spells CASIQRAGGPYEQYF. As DNA, the CDR3 is TGCGCCAGCATCCAACGTGCGGGAGGGCCCTACGAGCAGTACTTC.

V is TRBV3-1 (or the pseudogene TRBV3-2) and J is TRBJ1-2; tentatively, D is TRBD1 (6 bases). Germline values: CDR1 LGHDT, CDR2 YNNKEL (reference sequence). This CDR3 is 16 amino acids long. The V and J ends lost 1 base and 8 bases respectively, with 20 bases between them. The CDR3: CASSQGQAGLGSGYTF. The CDR3 DNA is TGTGCCAGCAGCCAAGGACAGGCCGGTTTAGGGTCGGGCTACACCTTC.

The chain carries TRBV12-3 or TRBV12-4 and TRBJ2-7; no firm D call. V was clipped by 5 bases and J by 2 bases, with 10 bases between them. The CDR3 is 13 residues long. In nucleotides, the CDR3 is TGTGCCAGCAGTGTAGGACGGACCTACGAGCAGTACTTC. Translation: CASSVGRTYEQYF.

V usage is TRBV7-6 and J usage is TRBJ2-1, with 7 bases that match TRBD2. The V segment lost 1 base and the J segment 4 bases; nucleotides outside the gene matches: 13. The CDR3 loop spans 18 amino acids. CDR1 is SGHVS, CDR2 FNYEAQ, per germline. The CDR3, as DNA: TGTGCCAGCAGCTTAGTCGGCAGGACTAGTCTTTTTTACAATGAGCAGTTCTTC. This encodes CASSLVGRTSLFYNEQFF.

This chain uses TRBV7-9 with TRBJ2-5, with D possibly matching TRBD2 (5 bases). There are 15 residues in the CDR3. The V and J ends lost 5 bases and 2 bases respectively, with 15 bases between them. Germline-derived CDR1 and CDR2 are SEHNR and FQNEAQ (reference sequence). This CDR3 is CASSPVPGMQETQYF. Written as DNA, the CDR3 is TGTGCCAGCAGCCCTGTACCGGGAATGCAAGAGACCCAGTACTTC.

The genes are TRBV3-1 (or the pseudogene TRBV3-2) and TRBJ2-7, with D possibly matching TRBD2 (5 bases). CDR1 LGHDT and CDR2 YNNKEL come from the germline V gene (reference sequence). The CDR3 has 13 amino acids. Deletions cut 5 bases from V and 4 bases from J, with 12 bases between. CDR3 region: CASSLLGRYEQYF. The CDR3 bases are TGTGCCAGCAGCTTACTAGGACGGTACGAGCAGTACTTC.

This clone has only one observation. The chain links TRBV3-1 (or the pseudogene TRBV3-2) to TRBJ2-3, with D hard to call. From germline, CDR1 is LGHDT and CDR2 YNNKEL (reference sequence). The CDR3 extends over 16 amino acids. V lost 0 bases to trimming and J lost 1 base, with 11 bases between them. CDR3 residues: CASSQDRAVRTDTQYF. The DNA of the CDR3 is TGTGCCAGCAGCCAAGATCGGGCGGTCCGCACAGATACGCAGTATTTT.

A few counts support this clone. The chain employs TRBV19 and TRBJ2-6; 8 nucleotides agree with TRBD1. Germline CDR1 LNHDA, CDR2 SQIVND (reference sequence). J lost 2 bases, V lost 8 bases, and 14 bases had no gene match. This CDR3 spans 18 amino acids. Written as DNA, the CDR3 is TGTGCCAGTCAGAGCCAATCAGGGGGCGCGGCTGGGGCCAACGTCCTGACTTTC. This codes for CASQSQSGGAAGANVLTF.

The DNA for the CDR3 is TGTGCCAGCAGCGAGGACCTCACCGGGGAGCTGTTTTTT. Its protein is CASSEDLTGELFF. The chain joins TRBV7-9 to TRBJ2-2; no firm D call. CDR1 and CDR2 from the germline V gene are SEHNR and FQNEAQ (reference sequence). The CDR3 has 13 residues. Trimming took off 5 bases at V and 4 bases at J, with 8 bases between the two ends. The variable domain in full, completed from reference TRBV7-9 and TRBJ2-2, reads DTGVSQNPRHKITKRGQNVTFRCDPISEHNRLYWYRQTLGQGPEFLTYFQNEAQLEKSRLLSDRFSAERPKGSFSTLEIQRTEQGDSAMYLCASSEDLTGELFFGEGSRLTVL.

The V and J genes are TRBV6-5 and TRBJ2-2; the D call may be TRBD1 or TRBD2 (6 bases each). The CDR3 contains 14 residues. Germline V lookup: CDR1 MNHEY, CDR2 SVGAGI. The V end lost 6 bases, the J end lost 4 bases, and 12 bases lay between the germline ends. CDR3 amino acids: CASSTQGGTGELFF. The CDR3 coding sequence is TGTGCCAGCAGCACACAGGGAGGCACCGGGGAGCTGTTTTTT.

J is TRBJ1-2 and V is TRBV20-1, with 7 bases identical to TRBD1. CDR3 size: 17 residues. The germline V gene encodes CDR1 DFQATT and CDR2 SNEGSKA (reference sequence). Trimming removed 3 bases from V and 2 bases from J; junction bases left unmatched: 15. The DNA for the CDR3 is TGCAGTGCTAGTGATCCCGGGACAGCGATAGGAAACTATGGCTACACCTTC. Translating it yields CSASDPGTAIGNYGYTF.

The J gene is TRBJ2-2, the V gene TRBV29-1, with 9 bases that match TRBD2. Germline V CDR1 and CDR2: SQVTM, ANQGSEA. The V segment lost 4 bases and the J segment 6 bases; nucleotides outside the gene matches: 9. The CDR3 sequence is 15 residues long. The CDR3 loop is CSVAGLAAGPGELFF. CDR3 nucleotides: TGCAGCGTTGCGGGACTAGCCGCGGGGCCCGGGGAGCTGTTTTTT.

This clone has more than one count but fewer than ten. The gene calls are TRBV4-1 and TRBJ1-1; 9 nucleotides agree with TRBD1. Germline V gene sequence: CDR1 MGHRA, CDR2 YSYEKL. The V and J ends lost 1 base and 5 bases, in that order; junction bases with no gene match: 2. The CDR3 has 14 amino acids. The CDR3 coding sequence is TGCGCCAGCAGCCAAGGGGACAGGGAAACTGAAGCTTTCTTT. This codes for CASSQGDRETEAFF.

This chain uses TRBV7-2 with TRBJ1-2; maybe TRBD1 (6 bases). Per the germline V gene, CDR1 is SGHTA and CDR2 is FQGNSA. Trimming shortened V by 5 bases and J by 4 bases, and 14 bases separated the two germline ends. The CDR3 extends over 14 amino acids. This CDR3 is CASSQRDTTYGYTF. CDR3 bases: TGTGCCAGCAGCCAAAGGGACACCACCTATGGCTACACCTTC.

The CDR3 coding sequence is TGTGCCAGCAGTTTGGGGCAGGGGAACTATGGCTACACCTTC. Its protein is CASSLGQGNYGYTF. V and J are TRBV6-5 and TRBJ1-2; perhaps TRBD1 as D (6 bases). This CDR3 region has 14 residues. The ends were cut back, 4 bases at V and 2 bases at J, with 11 bases in the middle. Germline V gene lookup returns CDR1 MNHEY and CDR2 SVGAGI.

The genes are TRBV4-2 and TRBJ1-3; 9 bases agree with TRBD1. This CDR3 has 17 residues. Trimming took 0 bases from V and 4 from J; bases not matched to a gene: 7. Germline V gene data show CDR1 as LGHNA and CDR2 as YNFKEQ. The CDR3 loop reads CASSQDPTGGNGNTIYF. The DNA for the CDR3 is TGTGCCAGCAGCCAAGACCCGACAGGGGGGAACGGAAACACCATATATTTT.

The table lists this clone with a few counts. The chain carries TRBV5-1 and TRBJ1-5; weak D call: TRBD1 (6 bases). CDR3 length equals 15 residues. Germline lookup yields CDR1 SGHRS and CDR2 YFSETQ. The V and J ends lost 3 bases and 0 bases respectively, with 10 bases between them. CDR3 in amino acids: CASSWAGDSNQPQHF. CDR3 coding DNA: TGCGCCAGCAGCTGGGCAGGGGATAGCAATCAGCCCCAGCATTTT.

There are a few counts of this clone. The chain has TRBV6-5 and TRBJ1-2; 7 positions agree with TRBD1. Germline CDR1 reads MNHEY; CDR2 reads SVGAGI. Unmatched junction bases numbered 8, after V lost 7 bases and J lost 3 bases. The CDR3 spans 14 residues. DNA of the CDR3: TGTGCCAGCACAACCCGACAGGGCGACTATGGCTACACCTTC. It yields the protein CASTTRQGDYGYTF.

This rearrangement joins TRBV3-1 (or the pseudogene TRBV3-2) to TRBJ1-1; D gene uncertain. Trimming stripped 1 base from V and 1 base from J, with 7 bases between. This CDR3 contains 14 residues. CDR1 and CDR2 (germline): LGHDT, YNNKEL (reference sequence). The CDR3 loop reads CASSQANQNTEAFF. Written as DNA, the CDR3 is TGTGCCAGCAGCCAAGCTAACCAGAACACTGAAGCTTTCTTT.

The J gene is TRBJ1-1, the V gene TRBV3-1 (or the pseudogene TRBV3-2); D is uncertain. V was cut by 1 base and J by 9 bases, with 9 bases left in between. CDR3 size: 12 residues. Germline-derived CDR1 and CDR2 are LGHDT and YNNKEL (reference sequence). CDR3 region: CASSQAGSKAFF. DNA of the CDR3: TGTGCCAGCAGCCAAGCGGGATCGAAAGCTTTCTTT.